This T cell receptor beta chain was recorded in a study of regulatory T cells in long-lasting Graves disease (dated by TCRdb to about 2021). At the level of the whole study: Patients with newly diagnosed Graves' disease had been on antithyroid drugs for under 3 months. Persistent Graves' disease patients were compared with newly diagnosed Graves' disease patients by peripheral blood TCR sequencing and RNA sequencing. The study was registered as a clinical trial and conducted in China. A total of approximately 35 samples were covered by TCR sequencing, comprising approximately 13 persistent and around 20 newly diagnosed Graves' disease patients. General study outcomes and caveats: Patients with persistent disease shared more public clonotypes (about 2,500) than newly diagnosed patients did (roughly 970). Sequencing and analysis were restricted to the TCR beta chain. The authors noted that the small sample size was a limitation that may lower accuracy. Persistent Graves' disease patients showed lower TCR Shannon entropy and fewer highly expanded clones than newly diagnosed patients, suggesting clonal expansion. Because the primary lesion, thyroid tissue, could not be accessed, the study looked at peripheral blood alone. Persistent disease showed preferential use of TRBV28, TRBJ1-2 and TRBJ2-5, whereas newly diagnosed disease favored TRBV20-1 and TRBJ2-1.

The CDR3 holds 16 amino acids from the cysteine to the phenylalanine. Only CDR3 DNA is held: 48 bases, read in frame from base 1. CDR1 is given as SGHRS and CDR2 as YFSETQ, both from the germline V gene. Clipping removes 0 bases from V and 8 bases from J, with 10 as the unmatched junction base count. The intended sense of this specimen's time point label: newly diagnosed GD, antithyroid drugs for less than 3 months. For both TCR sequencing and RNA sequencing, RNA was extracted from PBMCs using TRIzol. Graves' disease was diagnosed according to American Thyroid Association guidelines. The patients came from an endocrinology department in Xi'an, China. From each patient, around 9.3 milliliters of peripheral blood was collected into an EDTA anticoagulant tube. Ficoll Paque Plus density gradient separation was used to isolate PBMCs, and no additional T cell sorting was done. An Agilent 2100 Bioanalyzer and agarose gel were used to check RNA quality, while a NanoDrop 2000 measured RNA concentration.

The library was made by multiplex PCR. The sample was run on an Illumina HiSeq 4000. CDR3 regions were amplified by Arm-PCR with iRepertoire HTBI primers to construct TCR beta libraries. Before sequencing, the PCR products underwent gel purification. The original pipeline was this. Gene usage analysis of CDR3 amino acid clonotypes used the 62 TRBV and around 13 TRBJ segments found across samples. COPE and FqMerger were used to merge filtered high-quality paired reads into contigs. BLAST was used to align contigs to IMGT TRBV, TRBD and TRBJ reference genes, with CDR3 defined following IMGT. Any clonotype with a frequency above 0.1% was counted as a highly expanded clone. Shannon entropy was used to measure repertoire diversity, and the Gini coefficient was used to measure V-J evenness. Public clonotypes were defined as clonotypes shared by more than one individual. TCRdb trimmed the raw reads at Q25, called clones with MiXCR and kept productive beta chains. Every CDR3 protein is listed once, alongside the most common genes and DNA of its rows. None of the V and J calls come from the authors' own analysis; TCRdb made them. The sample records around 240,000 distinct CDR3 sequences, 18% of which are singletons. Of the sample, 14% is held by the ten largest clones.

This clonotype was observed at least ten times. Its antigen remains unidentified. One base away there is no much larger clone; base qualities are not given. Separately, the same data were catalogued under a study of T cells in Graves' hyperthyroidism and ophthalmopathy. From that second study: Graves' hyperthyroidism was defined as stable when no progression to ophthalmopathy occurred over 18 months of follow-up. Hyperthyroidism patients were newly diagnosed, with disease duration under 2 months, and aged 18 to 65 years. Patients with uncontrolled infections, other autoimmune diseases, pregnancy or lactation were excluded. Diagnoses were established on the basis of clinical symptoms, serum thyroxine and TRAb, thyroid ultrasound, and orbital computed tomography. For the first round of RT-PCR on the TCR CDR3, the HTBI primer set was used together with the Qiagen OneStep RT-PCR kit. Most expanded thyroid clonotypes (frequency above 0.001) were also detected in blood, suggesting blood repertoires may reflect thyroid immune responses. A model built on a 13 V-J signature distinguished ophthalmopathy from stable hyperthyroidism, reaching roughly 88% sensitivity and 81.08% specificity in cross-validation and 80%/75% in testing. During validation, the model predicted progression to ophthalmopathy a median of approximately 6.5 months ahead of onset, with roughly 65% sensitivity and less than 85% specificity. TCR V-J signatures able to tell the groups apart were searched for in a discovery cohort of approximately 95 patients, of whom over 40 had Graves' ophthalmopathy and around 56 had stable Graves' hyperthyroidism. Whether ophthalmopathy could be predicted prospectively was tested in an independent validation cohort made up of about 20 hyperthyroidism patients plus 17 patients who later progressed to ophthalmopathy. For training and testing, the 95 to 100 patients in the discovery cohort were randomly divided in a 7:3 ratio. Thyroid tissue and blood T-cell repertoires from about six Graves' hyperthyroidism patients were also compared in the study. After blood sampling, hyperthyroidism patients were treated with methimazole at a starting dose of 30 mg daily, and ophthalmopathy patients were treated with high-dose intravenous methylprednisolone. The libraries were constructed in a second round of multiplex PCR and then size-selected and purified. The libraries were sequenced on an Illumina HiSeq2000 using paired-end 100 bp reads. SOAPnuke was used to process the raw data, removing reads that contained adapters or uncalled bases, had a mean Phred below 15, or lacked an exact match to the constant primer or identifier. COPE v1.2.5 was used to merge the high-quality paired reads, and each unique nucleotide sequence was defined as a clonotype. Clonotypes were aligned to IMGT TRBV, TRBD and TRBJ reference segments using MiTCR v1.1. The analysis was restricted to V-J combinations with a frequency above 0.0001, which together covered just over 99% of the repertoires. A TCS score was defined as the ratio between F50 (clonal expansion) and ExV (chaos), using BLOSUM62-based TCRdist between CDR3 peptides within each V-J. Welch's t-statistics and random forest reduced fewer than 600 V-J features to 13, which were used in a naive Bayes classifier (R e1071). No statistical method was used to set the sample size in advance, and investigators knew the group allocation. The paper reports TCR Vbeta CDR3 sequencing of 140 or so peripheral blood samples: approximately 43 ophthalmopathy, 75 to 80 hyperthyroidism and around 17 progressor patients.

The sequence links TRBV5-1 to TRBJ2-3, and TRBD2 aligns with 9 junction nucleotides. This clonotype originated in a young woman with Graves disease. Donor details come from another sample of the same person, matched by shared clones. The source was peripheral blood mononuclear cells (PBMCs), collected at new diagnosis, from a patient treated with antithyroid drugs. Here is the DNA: TGCGCCAGCAGCTTGGCGGCTAGCGGGGTAGGTCCTACGCAGTATTTT. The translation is CASSLAASGVGPTQYF.